The sequence of this T cell receptor beta chain was determined in a study of memory CD8 T cells in hepatitis C reinfection. Study context: HCV reinfection meant a positive HCV RNA test after two negative tests at least 60 days apart. General study results and limits: Five donors were too few for definitive public clonotype conclusions.

Clones were read by immunoSEQ multiplex PCR, and TCRdb kept only the in-frame ones, dropping some. The sample has 35,000 to 50,000 clones; 88% are singletons. Concerning this clone: The antigen is not known.

Time point of the sample: peak reinfection, 3 to 8 weeks after reinfection detection. The sorted cells went straight to TCR sequencing with no prior in vitro expansion. Control naive CD8 T cells came from a couple of donors at all three reinfection time points. The receptor was derived from a young man with hepatitis C virus infection. The sequenced material came from naive CD8+ T cells sorted from blood.

CDR3 residues: CASSESGQGFTEAFF. CDR3 DNA sequence: TGCGCCAGCAGTGAAAGCGGACAGGGCTTCACTGAAGCTTTCTTT. The chain uses TRBV10-1 and TRBJ1-1, with 8 bases aligning to TRBD1. CDR3 length: 15 amino acids. V lost 3 bases and J lost 4; bases outside the gene matches: 7. Germline CDR1 is WNHNN and CDR2 is SYGVQD (reference sequence).